This T cell receptor beta chain is from a study of CD8 T cells in Susac syndrome. Isolation of CD8+ and CD4+ T cells was performed negatively, whereas enrichment of TEMRA cells was done by FACS. Random hexamers were used to reverse transcribe the RNA input (0.5 to 1 ug). TCRdb re-derived calls from the immunoSEQ multiplex PCR reads in MiXCR, one entry per CDR3 protein. This sample has 130,000 or so distinct CDR3 sequences, with 85% to 95% found just once. Germline CDR1 reads SGHRS; CDR2 reads YFSETQ. V was trimmed by 1 base and J by 6 bases, leaving 16 bases between them. The CDR3 has 15 amino acids. The sample comprised CD4+ T cells from PBMCs. The chain carries TRBV5-1 and TRBJ1-2; D gene unclear. The TCR originated in a human donor with multiple sclerosis. The CDR3 bases are TGCGCCAGCAGCTTGACGGAAACCCACCCTCATGGCTACACCTTC. Its protein product is CASSLTETHPHGYTF.